The present T cell receptor beta chain was sequenced within a study of CD8+CD57+ T cells in acquired aplastic anemia. Germline V CDR1 and CDR2: SQVTM, ANQGSEA. With 4 bases clipped from V and 7 bases from J, the junction kept 4 bases outside the gene matches. CDR3 length: 12 amino acids. According to the study, genomic DNA was the template for TCR beta VDJ and CDR3 profiling. TCRdb re-called the reads through MiXCR, storing one row per CDR3 protein. The data contain 250,000 to 300,000 distinct CDR3 sequences, 55% to 60% of them seen just once; the ten biggest clones take up around 7.6%. The sequenced sample consisted of sorted CD4+, CD8+, or CD8+CD57+ T cells (not recorded which) from PBMCs. The rearrangement uses TRBV29-1 and TRBJ1-2, with 9 bases identical to TRBD1. This receptor was obtained from a human donor with severe aplastic anemia or a healthy control (not recorded which). The CDR3 DNA reads TGCAGCGTTGGTCAGACAGGGGGTGGCTACACCTTC. Its protein product is CSVGQTGGGYTF.